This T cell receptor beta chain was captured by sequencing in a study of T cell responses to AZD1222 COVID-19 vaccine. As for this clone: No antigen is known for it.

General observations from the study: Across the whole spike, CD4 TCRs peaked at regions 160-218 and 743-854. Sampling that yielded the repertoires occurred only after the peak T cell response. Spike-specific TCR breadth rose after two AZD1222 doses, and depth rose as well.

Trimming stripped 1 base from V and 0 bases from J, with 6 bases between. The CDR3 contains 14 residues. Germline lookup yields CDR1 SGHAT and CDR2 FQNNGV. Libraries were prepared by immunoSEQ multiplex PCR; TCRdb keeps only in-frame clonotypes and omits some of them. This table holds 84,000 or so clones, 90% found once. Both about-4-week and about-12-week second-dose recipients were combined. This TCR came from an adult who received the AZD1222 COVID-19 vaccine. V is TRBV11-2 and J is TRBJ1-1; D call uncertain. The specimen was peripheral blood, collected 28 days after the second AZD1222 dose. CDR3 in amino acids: CASSLGTLNTEAFF. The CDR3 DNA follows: TGTGCCAGCAGCTTAGGAACACTGAACACTGAAGCTTTCTTT.